Described below is a single T cell receptor beta chain sequence and its context. Its target is not known. Germline V gene sequence: CDR1 LNHDA, CDR2 SQIVND (reference sequence). The CDR3 has 16 residues. V lost 6 bases and J 2 bases, leaving 17 bases between the germline ends. This sample stems from a study of shared clonotypes between healthy human individuals. Whole-study context: A couple of women and three men aged 18 to 49 made up the donors. Study observations and caveats: Compared with clonotypes that all four donors shared, non-shared clonotypes had lower generation probabilities.

Assay used: immunoSEQ multiplex PCR; TCRdb lists only in-frame clones, some missing. The table shows about 510,000 clones, with 90% to 96% occurring only once. The chain carries TRBV19 and TRBJ1-5; tentatively, D is TRBD1 (6 bases). Source material: naive CD4+ T cells sorted from blood. Indicated subset: CD45RA+ positively selected. The clonotype comes from a woman aged 25 to 45 in good health. The CDR3 DNA reads as TGTGCCAGTAGCAAAAAGGGGGGCGCAGGCAATCAGCCCCAGCATTTT. Its translation is CASSKKGGAGNQPQHF.